The sequence of this T cell receptor (beta chain) was determined in a study of blood T cell repertoires in COVID-19. Study-wide context: Acute and convalescent COVID-19 specimens originated in the United States, Italy and Spain. The cDNA or gDNA used as material had been derived from T cells, B-cell-depleted T cells, or PBMCs.

The data were produced by immunoSEQ multiplex PCR, yet TCRdb's version contains in-frame clones alone and is incomplete. Of fewer than 150,000 clones in the sample, roughly 90% were seen once. V was pared by 4 bases and J by 6 bases, with 6 bases of the junction left unmatched. The CDR3 totals 14 residues. Germline CDR1 MNHEY, CDR2 SVGAGI. Sequenced sample: peripheral blood. The chain is built from TRBV6-5 and TRBJ1-5; TRBD1 matches 7 bases. The sequence was collected from a man in his forties or fifties with active or convalescent COVID-19. Here the CDR3 DNA reads TGTGCCAGCAGTTCGAGACAGGGTACTCAGCCCCAGCATTTT. Protein: CASSSRQGTQPQHF.